One T cell receptor (beta chain) is described in this entry. Cohorts were assigned according to the clinical history that participants reported. Cohort 3 donors counted as recovered after two negative PCRs, clearance, or resolved symptoms. CDR3 length: 16 residues. Germline CDR1 MRHNA, CDR2 SNTAGT. V was shortened by 2 bases and J by 0 bases, with 8 bases between the two germline ends. The data were obtained in a study of blood T cell repertoires in COVID-19. Background on the study: PBMCs, B-cell-depleted T cells, or T cells were the source of the cDNA or gDNA that made up the material.

Assay used: immunoSEQ multiplex PCR; TCRdb lists only in-frame clones, some missing. In the table there are 360,000 or so clones, roughly 89% of which are singletons. This TCR derives from a woman aged 25-40 years who had recovered from COVID-19. The chain is built from TRBV6-4 and TRBJ2-6; D might be TRBD1 (5 bases). Sequenced: PBMCs or T cells enriched from blood (not recorded which). Here the CDR3 DNA reads TGTGCCAGCAGTGACAGGCAGGGCTCTGGGGCCAACGTCCTGACTTTC. Translating it yields CASSDRQGSGANVLTF.